The 17 T cell receptor beta chains below were found in one sample sequenced in a study of spatial heterogeneity in lung cancer. Time point: sample taken at primary tumor resection. The study sequenced unsorted whole RNA from tumor, nontumor lung or frozen PBMC. TCRdb independently ran MiXCR on the 5' RACE reads; one entry per CDR3 protein. The sample lists around 10,000 distinct CDR3 sequences; 3.5% to 4.5% were seen once. The sample in question was PBMCs, obtained at surgery. The origin of the receptors is a female donor with early-stage non-small cell lung cancer.

Ten or more counts support this clonotype. Being off target in a library aimed at alpha chains, this beta chain has a size of little meaning. V usage is TRBV29-1 and J usage is TRBJ1-2, with a possible D match to TRBD1 (5 bases). Germline CDR1 and CDR2: SQVTM and ANQGSEA. Trimming took 4 bases from V and 4 from J, leaving 16 bases between them. The length of the CDR3 is 14 residues. The CDR3 nucleotides are TGCAGCGTTGTCGAGGGGTCCACGACCTATGGCTACACCTTC. Its translation is CSVVEGSTTYGYTF.

This clonotype was seen a handful of times. This beta chain turned up in a library designed for alpha chains; as an off-target read, its abundance says little. The DNA of the CDR3 is TGTGCTAGTGGTTTGGAAGGACTAGCGGGAATGGGTAATGAGCAGTTCTTC. It translates to CASGLEGLAGMGNEQFF. The rearrangement joins TRBV12-5 to TRBJ2-1; 12 bases fit TRBD2. The V and J ends lost 1 base and 7 bases, in that order; junction bases with no gene match: 8. Germline values: CDR1 LGHNT, CDR2 FRNRAP. This CDR3 spans 17 amino acids. Supplemented by reference TRBV12-5 and TRBJ2-1, the full variable domain reads DARVTQTPRHKVTEMGQEVTMRCQPILGHNTVFWYRQTMMQGLELLAYFRNRAPLDDSGMPKDRFSAEMPDATLATLKIQPSEPRDSAVYFCASGLEGLAGMGNEQFFGPGTRLTVL.

This clonotype was seen more than once but under ten times. This beta chain is an unintended read in a library built for alpha chains; its size means little. The chain links TRBV14 to TRBJ2-4; D is unresolved. The CDR3 covers 13 residues. Trimming left V 3 bases short and J 3 bases short, with 6 bases between. Germline V gene sequence: CDR1 SGHDN, CDR2 FVKESK. CDR3 nucleotide sequence: TGTGCCAGCAGCCAGGGGTTCAAAAACATTCAGTACTTC. Translating it yields CASSQGFKNIQYF.

There are many counts of this clonotype. This beta chain is an unintended read in a library built for alpha chains; its size means little. The chain combines TRBV6-5 with TRBJ2-2; 9 bases match TRBD2. Unmatched junction bases numbered 12, after V lost 1 base and J lost 0 bases. Looked up from germline, CDR1 is MNHEY and CDR2 is SVGAGI. This CDR3 has 20 amino acids. DNA of the CDR3: TGTGCCAGCAGTTACTTTGCTGTCGCCAGCGGGAGGACGAACACCGGGGAGCTGTTTTTT. This encodes CASSYFAVASGRTNTGELFF.

With regard to this clonotype: In a library made to pick up alpha chains, this beta chain is a stray read with a size that means little. V and J are TRBV6-1 and TRBJ2-5; tentatively, D is TRBD1 (6 bases). The germline V gene encodes CDR1 MNHNS and CDR2 SASEGT. The CDR3 has 15 residues. The V and J ends lost 4 bases and 1 base respectively, with 13 bases between them. The CDR3 region is CASSGAGAIQETQYF. In nucleotides, the CDR3 is TGTGCCAGCAGTGGTGCAGGGGCCATCCAAGAGACCCAGTACTTC.

This clonotype was observed at least ten times. This beta chain lies outside the target of a library built for alpha chains; its clone size means little. The rearrangement links TRBV19 to TRBJ2-2; possible D gene TRBD1, 5 bases. CDR1 and CDR2 from the germline V gene are LNHDA and SQIVND (reference sequence). This CDR3 comprises 13 residues. V shed 3 bases and J shed 4 bases, with 6 bases lying between them. The CDR3 reads CASSIRGTGELFF. The CDR3 DNA reads TGTGCCAGTAGTATTAGGGGCACCGGGGAGCTGTTTTTT.

This clonotype was seen ten or more times. Since it is a stray read in a library aimed at alpha chains, this beta chain has a size that is not meaningful. V gene TRBV7-2 combines with J gene TRBJ1-6; no reliable D call. V lost 5 bases and J 6 bases, leaving 8 bases between the germline ends. The germline V gene has CDR1 SGHTA and CDR2 FQGNSA. CDR3 size: 13 residues. CDR3: CASSVEGNSPLHF. In nucleotides, the CDR3 is TGTGCCAGCAGCGTAGAGGGTAATTCACCCCTCCACTTT.

This clonotype qualifies as medium-sized. Because the library targeted alpha chains, this beta chain is an off-target read whose size means little. The chain is built from TRBV4-3 and TRBJ2-3; D uncertain. The CDR3 consists of 12 residues. Looked up from germline, CDR1 is LGHNA and CDR2 is YSLEER. Trimming removed 1 base from V and 11 bases from J, with 10 bases in between. This CDR3 reads CASSQGSTGQYF. The DNA of the CDR3 is TGCGCCAGCAGCCAAGGGAGCACCGGGCAGTATTTT.

This clonotype was counted at least ten times. The library was prepared for alpha chains; this beta chain is a stray read, so its frequency means little. This chain uses TRBV5-1 with TRBJ1-1; 8 positions agree with TRBD1. The CDR3 contains 14 residues. Germline assignment: CDR1 SGHRS and CDR2 YFSETQ. V trimming: 1 base; J trimming: 5 bases; junction bases outside the gene matches: 4. The CDR3 region is CASSLQTGGTEAFF. CDR3 nucleotides: TGCGCCAGCAGCTTGCAAACAGGGGGGACTGAAGCTTTCTTT.

This clonotype was picked up many times. Found in a library prepared for alpha chains, this beta chain is an off-target read, and its abundance has little meaning. The rearrangement joins TRBV3-1 to TRBJ2-3; the D is unclear. The CDR3 consists of 12 residues. V lost 5 bases to trimming and J lost 7 bases, with 10 bases between them. The germline CDR1 and CDR2 sequences are LGHDT and YNNKEL (reference sequence). CDR3 loop: CASSTTSNTQYF. The CDR3, as DNA: TGTGCCAGCAGCACCACCTCCAATACGCAGTATTTT.

About this clonotype: This may be a read error: a much more frequent sequence differs by one nucleotide. This beta chain slipped into a library made for alpha chains as a stray read, so its size is not meaningful. This chain's CDR3 is CGAKGGDKCKETQYF. The CDR3 DNA reads TGCGGTGCTAAAGGCGGAGATAAGTGCAAGGAGACCCAGTACTTC. The chain carries TRBV20-1 and TRBJ2-5; D call uncertain. This CDR3 spans 15 amino acids. Germline-derived CDR1 and CDR2 are DFQATT and SNEGSKA (reference sequence).

This clonotype was recorded many times. This beta chain lies outside the target of a library built for alpha chains; its clone size means little. CDR3 sequence reads: CASSLYAGTVDEQYF. CDR3 in DNA: TGTGCCAGCAGCCTATACGCCGGGACAGTCGACGAGCAGTACTTC. This chain links TRBV14 with TRBJ2-7; TRBD1 aligns across 7 bases. CDR1 and CDR2 from the germline V gene are SGHDN and FVKESK. Germline trimming cut 4 bases from V and 5 bases from J; bases unmatched to any gene: 11. The CDR3 is 15 residues long.

This clonotype was recorded at least ten times. This beta chain is an unintended read in a library built for alpha chains; its size means little. The rearrangement links TRBV5-1 to TRBJ2-5, with 10 nucleotides matching TRBD2. The CDR3 loop spans 16 amino acids. Losses at the gene ends were 0 bases for V and 4 bases for J; bases not matched to a gene: 6. The germline V gene encodes CDR1 SGHRS and CDR2 YFSETQ. The CDR3 here is CASSLEPLAGGETQYF. As DNA, the CDR3 is TGCGCCAGCAGCTTGGAGCCCTTAGCGGGAGGAGAGACCCAGTACTTC. Combining the CDR3 with reference TRBV5-1 and TRBJ2-5 gives the whole variable domain KAGVTQTPRYLIKTRGQQVTLSCSPISGHRSVSWYQQTPGQGLQFLFEYFSETQRNKGNFPGRFSGRQFSNSRSEMNVSTLELGDSALYLCASSLEPLAGGETQYFGPGTRLLVL.

This clonotype was counted only a few times. For a library built for alpha chains, this beta chain is a stray read; little rests on its size. V gene TRBV6-6 combines with J gene TRBJ2-2; D is perhaps TRBD1 (5 bases). Trimming removed 8 bases from V and 6 bases from J, with 10 bases in between. CDR3 length: 12 residues. Germline loops: CDR1 MNHNY, CDR2 SVGAGI (reference sequence). The CDR3 nucleotides read TGTGCCAGCCTCCCAGGGCCCGGGGAGCTGTTTTTT. Translation: CASLPGPGELFF.

The sample holds a few counts of this clonotype. The library was built for alpha chains, so this beta chain is an off-target read and its size means little. J is TRBJ2-3 and V is TRBV7-9; 7 nucleotides line up with TRBD2. There are 15 residues in the CDR3. Germline CDR1 and CDR2: SEHNR and FQNEAQ (reference sequence). The trim removed 3 bases at V and 5 bases at J, leaving 8 bases unmatched. CDR3 region: CASSFSREWKDTQYF. The CDR3 DNA reads TGTGCCAGCAGCTTTTCGCGGGAGTGGAAAGATACGCAGTATTTT.

Comment on this clonotype: The library was designed around alpha chains, so this beta chain is a stray read whose abundance carries little weight. The chain carries TRBV6-2 or TRBV6-3 and TRBJ1-2; TRBD1 agrees at 9 bases. V dropped 4 bases and J dropped 2; count of bases not matched to a gene: 5. CDR1 is MNHEY, CDR2 SVGEGT, per germline. This CDR3 spans 15 amino acids. CDR3 residues: CASSWGQGANYGYTF. The DNA for the CDR3 is TGTGCCAGCAGTTGGGGACAGGGAGCCAACTATGGCTACACCTTC.

This clonotype has at least ten counts. The library was built for alpha chains, so this beta chain is an off-target read and its size means little. The gene calls are TRBV9 and TRBJ2-7; 9 bases agree with TRBD1. V dropped 0 bases and J dropped 5; count of bases not matched to a gene: 6. The CDR3 is made up of 15 amino acids. Germline assignment: CDR1 SGDLS and CDR2 YYNGEE. The CDR3 sequence is CASSVDGTGGNEQYF. The CDR3 DNA is TGTGCCAGCAGCGTAGATGGAACAGGGGGCAACGAGCAGTACTTC.